A selection of T cell receptor beta chains follows, all from one sample in a study of blood T cells in healthy people across ages. MiXCR, applied by TCRdb to the 5' RACE reads, yields one record per CDR3 protein. The sample consists of around 970,000 distinct CDR3 sequences, 45% to 60% of them appearing once. The sample comprised blood. These receptors all stem from a woman aged 60-70 years in good health. The CDR3 runs from the conserved cysteine through the conserved F or W. A D gene is named only where the DNA matches it firmly. A row's size may be missing; if present it is once, few, many or a size class.

v_call: TRBV20-1; clone_size: .; d_call: .; j_call: TRBJ2-4; cdr3_aa: CSARGAPQNIQYF; cdr3_nt: TGCAGTGCTAGAGGGGCACCCCAAAACATTCAGTACTTC
v_call: TRBV12-3/TRBV12-4; clone_size: .; d_call: .; j_call: TRBJ2-7; cdr3_aa: CASSWDSGTQNYEQYF; cdr3_nt: TGTGCCAGCAGTTGGGACTCGGGGACGCAAAACTACGAGCAGTACTTC
v_call: TRBV21-1; clone_size: few; d_call: .; j_call: TRBJ2-7; cdr3_aa: CASSKAGQTLIIRGPYEQYF; cdr3_nt: TGTGCCAGCAGCAAAGCCGGTCAAACCCTCATAATACGAGGGCCCTACGAGCAGTACTTC
v_call: TRBV7-2; clone_size: .; d_call: .; j_call: TRBJ2-7; cdr3_aa: CASSFSVNPSYEQYF; cdr3_nt: TGTGCCAGCAGCTTTTCAGTGAATCCCTCCTACGAGCAGTACTTC
v_call: TRBV29-1; clone_size: many; d_call: .; j_call: TRBJ2-7; cdr3_aa: CSVVAQTDYEQYF; cdr3_nt: TGCAGCGTTGTTGCACAGACCGACTACGAGCAGTACTTC
v_call: TRBV4-2; clone_size: few; d_call: TRBD2; j_call: TRBJ2-5; cdr3_aa: CASSQDVAGGSDETQYF; cdr3_nt: TGTGCCAGCAGCCAAGATGTAGCGGGAGGTTCCGATGAGACCCAGTACTTC
v_call: TRBV29-1; clone_size: .; d_call: .; j_call: TRBJ2-5; cdr3_aa: CSVIPHSNEQYF; cdr3_nt: TGCAGCGTAATCCCTCATTCCAATGAGCAGTACTTC
v_call: TRBV7-2; clone_size: few; d_call: .; j_call: TRBJ2-5; cdr3_aa: CASSPGIAQETQYF; cdr3_nt: TGTGCCAGCAGTCCTGGGATCGCACAAGAGACCCAGTACTTC
v_call: TRBV7-2; clone_size: .; d_call: .; j_call: TRBJ2-3; cdr3_aa: CASSLDSDADTQYF; cdr3_nt: TGTGCCAGCAGCTTAGATAGCGACGCAGATACGCAGTATTTT
v_call: TRBV6-1; clone_size: few; d_call: .; j_call: TRBJ2-3; cdr3_aa: CASSEQVLAGTQYF; cdr3_nt: TGTGCCAGCAGTGAACAGGTATTGGCTGGTACGCAGTATTTT
v_call: TRBV7-2; clone_size: .; d_call: .; j_call: TRBJ2-7; cdr3_aa: CASSLVRAPTYEQYF; cdr3_nt: TGTGCCAGCAGCTTAGTTAGGGCCCCAACCTACGAGCAGTACTTC
v_call: TRBV4-3; clone_size: .; d_call: .; j_call: TRBJ1-1; cdr3_aa: CASSRSITGSTEAFF; cdr3_nt: TGCGCCAGCAGCCGAAGCATTACAGGGAGCACGGAAGCTTTCTTT
v_call: TRBV4-3; clone_size: few; d_call: .; j_call: TRBJ1-2; cdr3_aa: CASSQESGIVYGYTF; cdr3_nt: TGCGCCAGCAGCCAAGAGTCGGGAATCGTCTATGGCTACACCTTC
v_call: TRBV6-5; clone_size: .; d_call: .; j_call: TRBJ2-1; cdr3_aa: CASSYTAYNEQFF; cdr3_nt: TGTGCCAGCAGTTATACAGCTTACAATGAGCAGTTCTTC
v_call: TRBV4-2; clone_size: .; d_call: TRBD2; j_call: TRBJ2-3; cdr3_aa: CASSRRLAGSGEDTQYF; cdr3_nt: TGTGCCAGCAGCCGAAGGCTAGCGGGTTCCGGAGAAGATACGCAGTATTTT
v_call: TRBV20-1; clone_size: .; d_call: TRBD2; j_call: TRBJ2-7; cdr3_aa: CSARGPSGRAAYEQYF; cdr3_nt: TGCAGTGCTAGAGGTCCTAGCGGGAGGGCCGCCTACGAGCAGTACTTC
v_call: TRBV3-1; clone_size: .; d_call: .; j_call: TRBJ2-4; cdr3_aa: CASSYRGFLAKNIQYF; cdr3_nt: TGTGCCAGCAGCTACAGAGGTTTCCTAGCCAAAAACATTCAGTACTTC
v_call: TRBV27; clone_size: .; d_call: .; j_call: TRBJ2-1; cdr3_aa: CASSPGPARYNEQFF; cdr3_nt: TGTGCCAGCAGCCCCGGTCCTGCCCGCTACAATGAGCAGTTCTTC
v_call: TRBV20-1; clone_size: .; d_call: .; j_call: TRBJ2-7; cdr3_aa: CSAEGASGTYEQYF; cdr3_nt: TGCAGTGCTGAGGGGGCTAGCGGAACCTACGAGCAGTACTTC
v_call: TRBV7-2; clone_size: .; d_call: .; j_call: TRBJ2-5; cdr3_aa: CASSVIPGLRFETQYF; cdr3_nt: TGTGCCAGCAGCGTAATACCGGGACTGCGATTTGAGACCCAGTACTTC
v_call: TRBV6-5; clone_size: few; d_call: .; j_call: TRBJ1-2; cdr3_aa: CASSRGVYNYGYTF; cdr3_nt: TGTGCCAGCAGCCGAGGGGTATATAACTATGGCTACACCTTC
v_call: TRBV12-3/TRBV12-4; clone_size: .; d_call: TRBD2; j_call: TRBJ2-3; cdr3_aa: CASSLGLAGGLDTQYF; cdr3_nt: TGTGCCAGCAGTTTGGGGCTAGCGGGAGGGTTAGATACGCAGTATTTT
v_call: TRBV4-2; clone_size: .; d_call: TRBD1; j_call: TRBJ2-7; cdr3_aa: CASSQSGTGIDEQYF; cdr3_nt: TGTGCCAGCAGCCAATCTGGGACAGGGATCGACGAGCAGTACTTC
v_call: TRBV28; clone_size: .; d_call: TRBD1; j_call: TRBJ2-7; cdr3_aa: CASRPDRGSYEQYF; cdr3_nt: TGTGCCAGCAGACCGGACAGGGGCTCCTACGAGCAGTACTTC
v_call: TRBV14; clone_size: .; d_call: .; j_call: TRBJ2-7; cdr3_aa: CASSPYGGRAPEQYF; cdr3_nt: TGTGCCAGCAGCCCGTACGGTGGCAGGGCCCCCGAGCAGTACTTC
v_call: TRBV2; clone_size: .; d_call: .; j_call: TRBJ1-2; cdr3_aa: CASSERGGWGYTF; cdr3_nt: TGTGCCAGCAGCGAAAGGGGTGGCTGGGGCTACACCTTC
v_call: TRBV7-2; clone_size: .; d_call: .; j_call: TRBJ1-1; cdr3_aa: CASSLLGGGAEAFF; cdr3_nt: TGTGCCAGCAGCTTGTTAGGCGGGGGGGCTGAAGCTTTCTTT
v_call: TRBV5-1; clone_size: few; d_call: TRBD1; j_call: TRBJ2-5; cdr3_aa: CASSVRTGFRETQYF; cdr3_nt: TGCGCCAGCAGTGTCAGGACAGGATTTCGAGAGACCCAGTACTTC
v_call: TRBV20-1; clone_size: .; d_call: TRBD2; j_call: TRBJ2-4; cdr3_aa: CSATTRTSGGVAKNIQYF; cdr3_nt: TGCAGTGCCACCACCAGGACTAGCGGGGGCGTAGCCAAAAACATTCAGTACTTC
v_call: TRBV6-6; clone_size: few; d_call: .; j_call: TRBJ2-5; cdr3_aa: CASSSGAGAILRTQYF; cdr3_nt: TGTGCCAGCAGTTCAGGGGCGGGGGCTATCTTGAGGACCCAGTACTTC
v_call: TRBV12-3/TRBV12-4; clone_size: .; d_call: .; j_call: TRBJ2-4; cdr3_aa: CASSWDGWNEQYF; cdr3_nt: TGTGCCAGCAGTTGGGATGGGTGGAATGAGCAGTACTTC
v_call: TRBV5-1; clone_size: few; d_call: .; j_call: TRBJ2-5; cdr3_aa: CASSLAKGGQTQYF; cdr3_nt: TGCGCCAGCAGCTTGGCCAAAGGGGGTCAGACCCAGTACTTC
v_call: TRBV29-1; clone_size: few; d_call: TRBD1; j_call: TRBJ1-5; cdr3_aa: CSVVDRPNQPQHF; cdr3_nt: TGCAGCGTGGTGGACAGGCCTAATCAGCCCCAGCATTTT
v_call: TRBV21-1; clone_size: .; d_call: .; j_call: TRBJ2-5; cdr3_aa: CASSKEGGEETQYF; cdr3_nt: TGTGCCAGCAGCAAAGAGGGAGGGGAAGAGACCCAGTACTTC
v_call: TRBV28; clone_size: few; d_call: .; j_call: TRBJ2-1; cdr3_aa: CASSHPGEGGDEQFF; cdr3_nt: TGTGCCAGCAGTCACCCGGGTGAGGGAGGCGATGAGCAGTTCTTC
v_call: TRBV20-1; clone_size: .; d_call: .; j_call: TRBJ2-7; cdr3_aa: CSASSSGGGYVEQYF; cdr3_nt: TGCAGTGCTAGTTCCAGCGGTGGGGGCTACGTCGAGCAGTACTTC
v_call: TRBV6-1; clone_size: .; d_call: .; j_call: TRBJ2-3; cdr3_aa: CASIVRTPTDTQYF; cdr3_nt: TGTGCCAGCATAGTGAGGACCCCCACAGATACGCAGTATTTT
v_call: TRBV12-5; clone_size: few; d_call: TRBD2; j_call: TRBJ2-3; cdr3_aa: CASGLRSGSGMRFSGTDTQYF; cdr3_nt: TGTGCTAGTGGTTTGCGGTCGGGTAGCGGGATGAGGTTCAGTGGCACAGATACGCAGTATTTT
v_call: TRBV4-2; clone_size: few; d_call: TRBD2; j_call: TRBJ2-7; cdr3_aa: CASSQPRLAGAGATSSYEQYF; cdr3_nt: TGTGCCAGCAGCCAACCTAGACTAGCGGGAGCCGGAGCCACAAGCTCCTACGAGCAGTACTTC
v_call: TRBV6-5; clone_size: few; d_call: TRBD2; j_call: TRBJ2-7; cdr3_aa: CASSLSGGSEQYF; cdr3_nt: TGTGCCAGCAGTCTCTCCGGGGGGAGCGAGCAGTACTTC
v_call: TRBV28; clone_size: .; d_call: .; j_call: TRBJ1-6; cdr3_aa: CASSFPAVGSSSYNSPLHF; cdr3_nt: TGTGCCAGCAGTTTTCCAGCGGTCGGCTCAAGCTCCTATAATTCACCCCTCCACTTT
v_call: TRBV4-2; clone_size: .; d_call: .; j_call: TRBJ2-5; cdr3_aa: CASSSNLKETQYF; cdr3_nt: TGTGCCAGCAGCTCCAACCTTAAAGAGACCCAGTACTTC
v_call: TRBV12-5; clone_size: .; d_call: TRBD2; j_call: TRBJ2-5; cdr3_aa: CASARTSGAETQYF; cdr3_nt: TGTGCTAGTGCCCGGACTAGCGGGGCCGAGACCCAGTACTTC
v_call: TRBV18; clone_size: .; d_call: .; j_call: TRBJ2-7; cdr3_aa: CASTGDNSYEQYF; cdr3_nt: TGTGCCAGCACCGGCGACAACTCCTACGAGCAGTACTTC
v_call: TRBV9; clone_size: .; d_call: TRBD1; j_call: TRBJ2-5; cdr3_aa: CASSPSGGTGNQETQYF; cdr3_nt: TGTGCCAGCAGCCCTTCCGGGGGGACAGGGAACCAAGAGACCCAGTACTTC
v_call: TRBV28; clone_size: .; d_call: .; j_call: TRBJ2-3; cdr3_aa: CASSLCVGTDTQYF; cdr3_nt: TGCGCCAGCAGTCTCTGTGTGGGCACAGATACGCAGTATTTT
v_call: TRBV20-1; clone_size: .; d_call: TRBD2; j_call: TRBJ2-5; cdr3_aa: CSARGTSGMETQYF; cdr3_nt: TGCAGTGCTAGAGGGACTAGCGGGATGGAGACCCAGTACTTC
v_call: TRBV12-3/TRBV12-4; clone_size: .; d_call: TRBD1; j_call: TRBJ2-5; cdr3_aa: CASGQRTGQETQYF; cdr3_nt: TGTGCCAGCGGTCAAAGGACAGGGCAAGAGACCCAGTACTTC
v_call: TRBV5-4; clone_size: .; d_call: .; j_call: TRBJ2-2; cdr3_aa: CASSLGGRAGTGELFF; cdr3_nt: TGTGCCAGCAGCTTGGGAGGGAGAGCTGGCACCGGGGAGCTGTTTTTT
v_call: TRBV9; clone_size: .; d_call: .; j_call: TRBJ2-5; cdr3_aa: CASSVGQAGKTQYF; cdr3_nt: TGTGCCAGCAGCGTAGGGCAGGCCGGGAAGACCCAGTACTTC